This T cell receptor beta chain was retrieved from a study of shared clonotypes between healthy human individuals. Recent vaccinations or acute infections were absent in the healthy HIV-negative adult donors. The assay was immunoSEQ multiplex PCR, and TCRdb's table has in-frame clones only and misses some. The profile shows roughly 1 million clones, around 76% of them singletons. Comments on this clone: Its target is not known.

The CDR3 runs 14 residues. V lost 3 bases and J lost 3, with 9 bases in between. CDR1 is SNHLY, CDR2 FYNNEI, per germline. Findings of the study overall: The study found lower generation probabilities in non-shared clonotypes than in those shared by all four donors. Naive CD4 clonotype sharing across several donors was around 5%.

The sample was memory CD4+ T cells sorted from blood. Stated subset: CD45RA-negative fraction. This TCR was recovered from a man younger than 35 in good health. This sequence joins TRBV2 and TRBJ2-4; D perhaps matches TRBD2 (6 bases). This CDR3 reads CASSELANKNIQYF. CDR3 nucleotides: TGTGCCAGCAGTGAGCTAGCGAACAAAAACATTCAGTACTTC.